This T cell receptor (beta chain) was sequenced in a study of T cells in Graves' hyperthyroidism and ophthalmopathy. General study points: Median prediction lead before ophthalmopathy onset was 6.5 months with the model.

V dropped 2 bases and J dropped 5 bases, with 9 bases sitting between them. CDR3 length: 12 residues. Germline V gives CDR1 GTSNPN, CDR2 SVGIG (reference sequence). Researchers took RNA transcripts and amplified the TCR beta CDR3 regions from them. First-round RT-PCR with HTBI primers amplified the TCR CDR3 region. TCRdb reprocessed the multiplex PCR reads with MiXCR, giving one entry per CDR3 protein. This table holds around 570,000 distinct CDR3 sequences, about 20% found once. As regards this clonotype: Its specificity is unknown.

An approximately 9.4 ml volume of fresh peripheral blood provided the PBMCs. The clonotype comes from a man aged 35 to 55 with Graves' ophthalmopathy. Specimen: blood. This rearrangement joins TRBV30 to TRBJ2-5; D perhaps matches TRBD1 (5 bases). In DNA, the CDR3 is TGTGCCTGGAGTTTCAGGGTGGAGACCCAGTACTTC. The encoded protein is CAWSFRVETQYF.